The 18 T cell receptor beta chains below come from one sample, sequenced in a study of lymphopenia after photon versus proton radiotherapy. Sequencing was performed with immunoSEQ multiplex PCR; in TCRdb, only in-frame clones are kept and a portion is missing. Of 15,000 to 20,000 clones in the sample, approximately 85% were seen once. Source: peripheral blood, taken from a patient treated with photon-based radiotherapy. The origin of the receptors is a woman aged 45-60 years with pancreatic cancer.

The rearrangement joins TRBV4-1 to TRBJ2-7; TRBD2 is a possible D gene (6 bases). Germline lookup yields CDR1 MGHRA and CDR2 YSYEKL. The CDR3 is 16 residues long. V was shortened by 0 bases and J by 0 bases, with 12 bases between the two germline ends. The CDR3 spells CASSQDLGGTSYEQYF. CDR3 coding DNA: TGCGCCAGCAGCCAAGATCTGGGCGGGACCTCCTACGAGCAGTACTTC.

The chain links TRBV14 to TRBJ2-5, with D perhaps matching TRBD2 (5 bases). In germline, CDR1 is SGHDN, CDR2 FVKESK. This CDR3 has 14 amino acids. Trimming took off 4 bases at V and 0 bases at J, with 9 bases between the two ends. This CDR3 is CASSPGNYQETQYF. DNA for the CDR3: TGTGCCAGCAGCCCCGGGAATTACCAAGAGACCCAGTACTTC.

V is TRBV10-3 and J is TRBJ2-7; 7 nucleotides line up with TRBD1. Germline lookup yields CDR1 ENHRY and CDR2 SYGVKD. V dropped 4 bases and J dropped 0; count of bases not matched to a gene: 6. This CDR3 is 15 amino acids long. CDR3 DNA sequence: TGTGCCATCAGTGGAGGAGGACAGGTCTCCTACGAGCAGTACTTC. This translates into CAISGGGQVSYEQYF.

This clone was detected once. The chain links TRBV18 to TRBJ2-3, with a weak D call TRBD2 (5 bases). Deletions cut 0 bases from V and 1 base from J, with 11 bases between. Germline-derived CDR1 and CDR2 are KGHSH and LQKENI. The CDR3 has 16 residues. CDR3 DNA: TGTGCCAGCTCACCACCGCAGCGGATAGGCACAGATACGCAGTATTTT. It encodes CASSPPQRIGTDTQYF.

V is TRBV5-6 and J is TRBJ2-5; unclear D gene. CDR1 and CDR2 from the germline V gene are SGHDT and YYEEEE. V was cut by 7 bases and J by 4 bases, with 17 bases left in between. This CDR3 is 14 amino acids long. CDR3 DNA: TGTGCCAGCGGGGAACAAGGCGCCCCAGAGACCCAGTACTTC. Amino acids: CASGEQGAPETQYF.

With regard to this clone: Other DNA sequences in the sample encode the same CDR3. The gene calls are TRBV6-1 and TRBJ2-7, with 7 bases lining up with TRBD2. Germline values: CDR1 MNHNS, CDR2 SASEGT. Germline trimming cut 4 bases from V and 4 bases from J; bases unmatched to any gene: 7. CDR3 length equals 14 residues. The CDR3 DNA reads TGTGCCAGCAGTGGGCGCGGGAGTTCTTACGAGCAGTACTTC. Translation gives CASSGRGSSYEQYF.

The chain has TRBV5-8 and TRBJ2-5, with 8 nucleotides matching TRBD2. This CDR3 comprises 16 residues. Germline values: CDR1 SGHTS, CDR2 YDEGEE. J was trimmed by 2 bases and V by 4 bases; bases with no gene match: 10. The chain's CDR3 is CASSPRAGDGQETQYF. CDR3 nucleotides: TGTGCCAGCAGCCCCAGAGCGGGAGACGGGCAAGAGACCCAGTACTTC.

About this clone itself: This sample also contains other DNA sequences that code for the same CDR3. The CDR3 reads CSVDGTSGSSYNEQFF. CDR3 in DNA: TGCAGCGTCGATGGGACTAGCGGTAGCTCCTACAATGAGCAGTTCTTC. V is TRBV29-1 and J is TRBJ2-1, with 11 bases matching TRBD2. J gave up 0 bases and V 6 bases, and 7 bases lay outside the gene matches. The CDR3 length is 16 residues. Germline V CDR1 and CDR2: SQVTM, ANQGSEA.

This clone was counted between two and nine times. The chain links TRBV30 to TRBJ2-1, with a possible D match to TRBD1 (6 bases). The V and J ends lost 3 bases and 6 bases respectively, with 12 bases between them. This CDR3 comprises 13 residues. The germline V gene has CDR1 GTSNPN and CDR2 SVGIG (reference sequence). The CDR3, as DNA: TGTGCCTGGAGCGGACAGCCCGGCAATGAGCAGTTCTTC. Its protein is CAWSGQPGNEQFF.

The chain uses TRBV4-3 and TRBJ1-4; D not resolved. CDR3 length: 15 amino acids. Germline lookup yields CDR1 LGHNA and CDR2 YSLEER. V lost 4 bases and J lost 8, with 17 bases in between. The CDR3 reads CASSPSEGQGEKLFF. CDR3 sequence (DNA): TGCGCCAGCAGCCCCTCTGAAGGTCAAGGGGAAAAACTGTTTTTT.

J is TRBJ2-1 and V is TRBV5-5, with a tentative D call TRBD2 (8 bases). The CDR3 totals 16 residues. The V and J ends lost 6 bases and 6 bases respectively, with 22 bases between them. In germline, CDR1 is SGHKS, CDR2 YYEKEE (reference sequence). This chain's CDR3 is CASNPLKGAGGNEQFF. The CDR3 region has the DNA TGTGCCAGCAACCCACTGAAGGGGGCGGGAGGCAATGAGCAGTTCTTC.

V gene TRBV5-1 combines with J gene TRBJ1-1, with a weak D call TRBD1 (5 bases). CDR3 length: 15 amino acids. Between the trimmed V and J ends, which lost 0 bases and 0 bases, there was a span of 9 bases. The germline V gene has CDR1 SGHRS and CDR2 YFSETQ. In DNA, the CDR3 is TGCGCCAGCAGCTTGGGGGGCCGCATGAACACTGAAGCTTTCTTT. Translated, it gives CASSLGGRMNTEAFF.

The V and J genes are TRBV6-6 and TRBJ1-1; D remains ambiguous. Germline values: CDR1 MNHNY, CDR2 SVGAGI (reference sequence). The CDR3 runs 14 residues. Trimming pared 7 bases from V and 5 bases from J, leaving 17 bases between. This CDR3 reads CASTSAALGTEAFF. DNA for the CDR3: TGTGCCAGCACTTCTGCAGCCTTAGGGACTGAAGCTTTCTTT.

The gene calls are TRBV28 and TRBJ1-5, with a weak D call TRBD1 (5 bases). The CDR3 totals 18 residues. CDR1 is MDHEN and CDR2 is SYDVKM in the germline V gene. Deletions cut 4 bases from V and 1 base from J, with 20 bases between. CDR3 DNA sequence: TGTGCCAGCAGTTCAAACCGGCAGGGCCCTAACAGCAATCAGCCCCAGCATTTT. It codes for CASSSNRQGPNSNQPQHF.

The chain is built from TRBV7-2 and TRBJ2-1; 9 bases align to TRBD1. The CDR3 extends over 15 amino acids. The V gene end was trimmed by 3 bases and the J gene end by 5 bases; junction bases not matched to a gene: 5. Germline-derived CDR1 and CDR2 are SGHTA and FQGNSA. The DNA for the CDR3 is TGTGCCAGCAGCTTCTGGACAGGGGCCGACAATGAGCAGTTCTTC. This codes for CASSFWTGADNEQFF.

This sequence joins TRBV25-1 and TRBJ1-2, with D possibly being TRBD1 (5 bases). Per the germline V gene, CDR1 is MGHDK and CDR2 is SYGVNS. The CDR3 has 15 amino acids. The V end lost 3 bases, the J end lost 6 bases, and 17 bases lay between the germline ends. The CDR3 DNA reads TGTGCCAGCAGTGACTCGCGGGGGTTTAAGGATGGCTACACCTTC. Its translation: CASSDSRGFKDGYTF.

Notes on this clone: Different DNA sequences within this sample yield the same CDR3. The chain couples TRBV27 to TRBJ1-2; a weak D match, TRBD1 (5 bases). The CDR3 runs to 13 residues. With 5 bases removed from V and 8 bases from J, the gap between germline ends came to 15 bases. The germline CDR1 and CDR2 sequences are MNHEY and SMNVEV (reference sequence). In nucleotides, the CDR3 is TGTGCCAGCAGTCCCCCAGGGTTGAGGGGCTACACCTTC. Amino acids: CASSPPGLRGYTF.

The chain joins TRBV18 to TRBJ2-5, with D perhaps being TRBD1 or TRBD2 (6 bases each). The V end was cut by 4 bases, the J end by 5 bases, with 11 bases between. This CDR3 spans 13 amino acids. Per the germline V gene, CDR1 is KGHSH and CDR2 is LQKENI. CDR3 region: CASSLRRGETQYF. The CDR3 bases are TGTGCCAGCTCACTCCGGAGGGGGGAGACCCAGTACTTC.